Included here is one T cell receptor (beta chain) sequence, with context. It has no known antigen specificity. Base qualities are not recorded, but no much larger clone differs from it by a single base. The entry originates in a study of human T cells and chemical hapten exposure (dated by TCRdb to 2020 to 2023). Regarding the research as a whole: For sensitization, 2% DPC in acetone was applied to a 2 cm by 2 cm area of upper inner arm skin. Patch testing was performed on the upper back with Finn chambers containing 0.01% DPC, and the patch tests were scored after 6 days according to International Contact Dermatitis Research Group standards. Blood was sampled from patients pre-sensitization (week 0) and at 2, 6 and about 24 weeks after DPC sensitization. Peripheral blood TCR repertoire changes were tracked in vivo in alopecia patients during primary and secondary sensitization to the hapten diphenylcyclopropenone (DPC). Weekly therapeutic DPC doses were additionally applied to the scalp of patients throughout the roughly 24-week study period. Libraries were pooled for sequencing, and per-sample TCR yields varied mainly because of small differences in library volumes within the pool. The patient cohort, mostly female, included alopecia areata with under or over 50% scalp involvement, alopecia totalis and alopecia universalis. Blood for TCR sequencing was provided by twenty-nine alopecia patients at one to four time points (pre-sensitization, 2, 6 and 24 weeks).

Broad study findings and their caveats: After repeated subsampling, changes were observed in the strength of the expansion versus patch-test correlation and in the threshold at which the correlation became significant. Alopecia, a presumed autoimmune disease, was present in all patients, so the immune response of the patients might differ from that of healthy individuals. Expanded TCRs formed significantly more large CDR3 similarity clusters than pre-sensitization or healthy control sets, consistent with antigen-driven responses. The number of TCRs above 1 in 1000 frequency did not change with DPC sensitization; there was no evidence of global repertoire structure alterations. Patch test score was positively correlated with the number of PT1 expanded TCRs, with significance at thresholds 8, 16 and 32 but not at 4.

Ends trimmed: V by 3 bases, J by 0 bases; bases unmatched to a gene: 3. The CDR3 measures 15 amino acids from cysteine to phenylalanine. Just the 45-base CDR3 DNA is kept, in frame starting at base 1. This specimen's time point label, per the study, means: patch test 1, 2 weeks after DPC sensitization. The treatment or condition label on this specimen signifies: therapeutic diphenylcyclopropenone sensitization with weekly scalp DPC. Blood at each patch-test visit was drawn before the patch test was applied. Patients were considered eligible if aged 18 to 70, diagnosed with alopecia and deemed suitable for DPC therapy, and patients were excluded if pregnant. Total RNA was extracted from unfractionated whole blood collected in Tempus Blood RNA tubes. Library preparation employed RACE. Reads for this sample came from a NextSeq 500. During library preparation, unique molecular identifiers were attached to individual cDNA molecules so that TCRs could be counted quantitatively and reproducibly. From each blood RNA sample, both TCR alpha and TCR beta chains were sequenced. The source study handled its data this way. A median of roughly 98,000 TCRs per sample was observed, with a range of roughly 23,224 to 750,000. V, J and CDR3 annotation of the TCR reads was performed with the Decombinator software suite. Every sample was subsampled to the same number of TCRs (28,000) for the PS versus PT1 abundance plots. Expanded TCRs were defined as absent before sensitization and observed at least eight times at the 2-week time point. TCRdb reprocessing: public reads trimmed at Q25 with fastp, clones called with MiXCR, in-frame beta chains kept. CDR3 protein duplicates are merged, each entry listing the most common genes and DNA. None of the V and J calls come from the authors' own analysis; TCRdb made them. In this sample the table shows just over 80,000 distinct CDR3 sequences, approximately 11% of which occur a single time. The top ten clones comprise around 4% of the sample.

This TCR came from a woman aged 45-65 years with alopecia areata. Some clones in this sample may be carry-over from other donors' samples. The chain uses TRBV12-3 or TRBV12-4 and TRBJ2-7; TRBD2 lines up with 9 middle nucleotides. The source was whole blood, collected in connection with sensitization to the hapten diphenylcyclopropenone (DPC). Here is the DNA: TGTGCCAGCAGTTTTAATAGCGGGAGCTCCTACGAGCAGTACTTC. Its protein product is CASSFNSGSSYEQYF.